A single sample gave rise to the 17 T cell receptor beta chains below, sequenced in a study of patients and donors after allogeneic stem cell transplantation. TCRdb itself ran the RT-PCR reads through MiXCR, one entry per CDR3 protein. Of about 200,000 distinct CDR3 sequences in the sample, less than 50% were seen once. Sequencing was performed on blood, either unsorted or a sorted T cell fraction (not recorded which). These receptors came from a human donor who was either an allogeneic HSCT recipient or a stem cell or donor lymphocyte infusion donor (not recorded which). It is not recorded whose cells these are; they may come from a transplant donor.

The rearrangement joins TRBV10-3 to TRBJ1-3; 12 nucleotides match TRBD1. This CDR3 spans 16 amino acids. Germline V gene lookup returns CDR1 ENHRY and CDR2 SYGVKD. V was clipped by 6 bases and J by 1 base; unmatched bases: 4. Written as DNA, the CDR3 is TGTGCCATCAGGGGACAGGGGGCCCCATCTGGAAACACCATATATTTT. Its protein is CAIRGQGAPSGNTIYF.

The chain employs TRBV20-1 and TRBJ1-4, with D possibly TRBD1 on 6 matching bases. Germline-derived CDR1 and CDR2 are DFQATT and SNEGSKA (reference sequence). V shed 6 bases and J shed 4 bases, with 15 bases lying between them. The CDR3 consists of 14 residues. CDR3 residues: CSATRGGGNEKLFF. The CDR3 DNA reads TGCAGTGCAACAAGGGGGGGCGGTAATGAAAAACTGTTTTTT.

The chain uses TRBV5-5 and TRBJ1-1, with D unclear. The CDR3 is 14 amino acids. Germline CDR1 is SGHKS and CDR2 is YYEKEE (reference sequence). V gave up 2 bases and J gave up 0 bases, with 8 bases separating them. DNA for the CDR3: TGTGCCAGCAGCTTTGGCACGTTGAACACTGAAGCTTTCTTT. As protein: CASSFGTLNTEAFF. Full variable domain (remainder filled in from reference TRBV5-5 and TRBJ1-1): DAGVTQSPTHLIKTRGQQVTLRCSPISGHKSVSWYQQVLGQGPQFIFQYYEKEERGRGNFPDRFSARQFPNYSSELNVNALLLGDSALYLCASSFGTLNTEAFFGQGTRLTVV.

A few counts support this clonotype. The chain employs TRBV12-3 or TRBV12-4 and TRBJ1-5; D is uncertain. Trimming took off 6 bases at V and 0 bases at J, with 9 bases between the two ends. This CDR3 region has 14 residues. The CDR3 sequence is CASRSEASNQPQHF. Written as DNA, the CDR3 is TGTGCCAGCAGGTCGGAGGCTAGCAATCAGCCCCAGCATTTT.

This clonotype was recorded a few times. The V gene is TRBV20-1, the J gene TRBJ2-1, with 12 bases that match TRBD2. With V trimmed by 3 bases and J by 0 bases, 6 bases remained unmatched. From germline, CDR1 is DFQATT and CDR2 SNEGSKA (reference sequence). The CDR3 covers 17 residues. This CDR3 reads CSASRLAGASSYNEQFF. DNA for the CDR3: TGCAGTGCTAGTAGACTAGCGGGGGCCTCCTCCTACAATGAGCAGTTCTTC.

The chain links TRBV7-9 to TRBJ1-2; D is ambiguous. The length of the CDR3 is 12 residues. The germline CDR1 and CDR2 sequences are SEHNR and FQNEAQ (reference sequence). V was cut by 2 bases and J by 7 bases, with 8 bases left in between. In nucleotides, the CDR3 is TGTGCCAGCAGCTTACGTGCGGCTGGCTACACCTTC. It yields the protein CASSLRAAGYTF.

The chain has TRBV10-3 and TRBJ2-1; D may correspond to TRBD1 or TRBD2 (5 bases each). V was trimmed by 10 bases and J by 9 bases, leaving 19 bases between them. The V gene's germline CDR1 is ENHRY and CDR2 SYGVKD. The length of the CDR3 is 13 residues. CDR3 protein: CATRRRDGAEQFF. CDR3 DNA: TGTGCCACACGACGAAGGGACGGGGCTGAGCAGTTCTTC.

The gene calls are TRBV5-1 and TRBJ1-1; weak D call: TRBD1 (5 bases). CDR3 size: 16 residues. Trimming removed 0 bases from V and 8 bases from J, with 20 bases in between. CDR1 and CDR2 (germline): SGHRS, YFSETQ. This chain's CDR3 is CASSLVARGPLGEAFF. The CDR3 DNA is TGCGCCAGCAGCTTGGTCGCCCGGGGACCATTAGGGGAAGCTTTCTTT.

The chain joins TRBV5-1 to TRBJ1-1; no clear D. V lost 7 bases, J lost 4 bases, and 8 bases lay in between. Germline CDR1 SGHRS, CDR2 YFSETQ. There are 11 residues in the CDR3. CDR3 nucleotides: TGCGCCAGCTCGGACGTCACTGAAGCTTTCTTT. Translation gives CASSDVTEAFF.

The rearrangement links TRBV5-1 to TRBJ2-1; possible D gene TRBD1, 6 bases. The CDR3 has 16 residues. Germline V gene data show CDR1 as SGHRS and CDR2 as YFSETQ. V dropped 3 bases and J dropped 6 bases, with 19 bases sitting between them. The CDR3 DNA sequence: TGCGCCAGCAGCTGGACGGAAGGGGGTAGAGGCAATGAGCAGTTCTTC. Protein: CASSWTEGGRGNEQFF.

A few counts support this clonotype. This chain links TRBV4-3 with TRBJ2-7, with D perhaps matching TRBD2 (5 bases). The CDR3 extends over 15 amino acids. The germline V and J ends were trimmed by 1 base and 3 bases, with 13 bases remaining between them. Germline loops: CDR1 LGHNA, CDR2 YSLEER. The CDR3 sequence: CASSQGFPGSYEQYF. In DNA form, the CDR3 reads TGCGCCAGCAGCCAAGGATTTCCGGGGAGCTACGAGCAGTACTTC.

This clonotype was found a few times. This chain uses TRBV20-1 with TRBJ1-1; D is unresolved. Germline V lookup: CDR1 DFQATT, CDR2 SNEGSKA (reference sequence). This CDR3 is built from 14 residues. Trimming stripped 1 base from V and 2 bases from J, with 11 bases between. The CDR3 spells CSARAHLSNTEAFF. The CDR3 nucleotides are TGCAGTGCTAGAGCCCACTTGAGCAACACTGAAGCTTTCTTT.

This clonotype was observed a few times. V is TRBV29-1 and J is TRBJ1-1, with 10 positions matching TRBD1. This CDR3 spans 15 amino acids. Germline V gene data show CDR1 as SQVTM and CDR2 as ANQGSEA. The V gene end was trimmed by 7 bases and the J gene end by 2 bases; junction bases not matched to a gene: 10. CDR3 region: CSAPTGQGTNTEAFF. In DNA form, the CDR3 reads TGCAGCGCACCAACGGGACAGGGGACCAACACTGAAGCTTTCTTT.

V and J are TRBV20-1 and TRBJ1-1; no firm D call. The length of the CDR3 is 14 residues. Trimming pared 5 bases from V and 1 base from J, leaving 14 bases between. Germline V lookup: CDR1 DFQATT, CDR2 SNEGSKA (reference sequence). CDR3 loop: CSALSPWANTEAFF. The DNA for the CDR3 is TGCAGTGCTTTGTCCCCCTGGGCGAACACTGAAGCTTTCTTT.

The CDR3 DNA is TGTGCCAGCAGCTTACCAGGGGGCACTGAAGCTTTCTTT. Translation gives CASSLPGGTEAFF. The chain links TRBV7-9 to TRBJ1-1; 7 bases fit TRBD1. There are 13 residues in the CDR3. Germline V gene lookup returns CDR1 SEHNR and CDR2 FQNEAQ (reference sequence). The ends lost 2 bases at V and 4 bases at J; junction bases unmatched: 1.

This clonotype showed up just once. V and J are TRBV12-3 or TRBV12-4 and TRBJ1-5; D is ambiguous. V lost 2 bases, J lost 0 bases, and 11 bases lay in between. CDR3 size: 16 residues. The CDR3 DNA is TGTGCCAGCAGTTTAACGGTACCCCCTAGCAATCAGCCCCAGCATTTT. It yields the protein CASSLTVPPSNQPQHF.

This clonotype turned up a few times. The chain has TRBV5-1 and TRBJ1-1; D uncertain. The CDR3 has 12 amino acids. Germline V CDR1 and CDR2: SGHRS, YFSETQ. Trimming removed 4 bases from V and 3 bases from J, with 7 bases in between. The CDR3 bases are TGCGCCAGCAGCCCAGACCACACTGAAGCTTTCTTT. Translated, it gives CASSPDHTEAFF.